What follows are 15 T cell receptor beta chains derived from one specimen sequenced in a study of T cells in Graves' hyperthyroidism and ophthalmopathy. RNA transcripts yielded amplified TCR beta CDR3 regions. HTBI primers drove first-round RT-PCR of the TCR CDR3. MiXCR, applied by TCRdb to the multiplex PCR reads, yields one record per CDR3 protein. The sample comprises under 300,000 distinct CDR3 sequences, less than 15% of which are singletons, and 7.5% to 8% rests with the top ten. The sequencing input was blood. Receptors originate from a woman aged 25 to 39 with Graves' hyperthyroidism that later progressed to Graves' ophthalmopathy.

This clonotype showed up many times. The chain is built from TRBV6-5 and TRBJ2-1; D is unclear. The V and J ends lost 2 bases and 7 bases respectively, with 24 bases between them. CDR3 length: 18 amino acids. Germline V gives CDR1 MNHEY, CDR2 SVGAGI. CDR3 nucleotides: TGTGCCAGCAGTTACCGGCTTAATGACTGGAGCTGGGAAAATGAGCAGTTCTTC. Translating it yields CASSYRLNDWSWENEQFF.

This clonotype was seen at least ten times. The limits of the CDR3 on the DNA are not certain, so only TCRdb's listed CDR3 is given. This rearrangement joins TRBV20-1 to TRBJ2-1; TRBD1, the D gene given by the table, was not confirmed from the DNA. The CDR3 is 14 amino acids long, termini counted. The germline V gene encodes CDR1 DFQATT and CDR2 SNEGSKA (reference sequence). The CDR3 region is CSARDVAQGTGFLF.

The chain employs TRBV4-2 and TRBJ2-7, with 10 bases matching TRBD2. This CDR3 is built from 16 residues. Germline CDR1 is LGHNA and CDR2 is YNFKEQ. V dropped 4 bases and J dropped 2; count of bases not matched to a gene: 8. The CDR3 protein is CASSPGDLAGAYEQYF. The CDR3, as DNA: TGTGCCAGCAGCCCCGGGGACCTAGCGGGGGCCTACGAGCAGTACTTC.

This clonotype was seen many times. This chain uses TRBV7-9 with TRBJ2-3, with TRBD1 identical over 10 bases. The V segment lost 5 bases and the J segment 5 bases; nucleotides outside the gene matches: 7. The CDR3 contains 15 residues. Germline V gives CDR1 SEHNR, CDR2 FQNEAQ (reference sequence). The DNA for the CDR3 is TGTGCCAGCAGCCAGACGGACAGGGGGATAGATACGCAGTATTTT. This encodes CASSQTDRGIDTQYF.

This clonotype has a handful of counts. CDR3 bases: TGTGCCAGCAGCCGGAAATTACCGGGACAGGGGGAAAACATTCAGTACTTC. Amino acids: CASSRKLPGQGENIQYF. The chain employs TRBV14 and TRBJ2-4; 11 nucleotides align to TRBD1. Germline CDR1 is SGHDN and CDR2 is FVKESK. The V gene end was trimmed by 4 bases and the J gene end by 5 bases; junction bases not matched to a gene: 10. This CDR3 has 17 amino acids.

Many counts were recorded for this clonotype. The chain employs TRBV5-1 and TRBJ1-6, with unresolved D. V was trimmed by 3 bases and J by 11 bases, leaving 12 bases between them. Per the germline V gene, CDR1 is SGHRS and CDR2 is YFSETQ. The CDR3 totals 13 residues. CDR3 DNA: TGCGCCAGCAGCTCAGAAGGAGTTCCACCCCTCCACTTT. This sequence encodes CASSSEGVPPLHF.

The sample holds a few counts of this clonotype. The CDR3 spells CASSQDTREGGTADTQYF. DNA of the CDR3: TGCGCCAGCAGCCAAGATACGAGGGAGGGAGGAACGGCAGATACGCAGTATTTT. The V gene is TRBV4-3, the J gene TRBJ2-3; 7 nucleotides line up with TRBD2. The CDR3 spans 18 residues. V was clipped by 0 bases and J by 4 bases; unmatched bases: 13. From germline, CDR1 is LGHNA and CDR2 YSLEER.

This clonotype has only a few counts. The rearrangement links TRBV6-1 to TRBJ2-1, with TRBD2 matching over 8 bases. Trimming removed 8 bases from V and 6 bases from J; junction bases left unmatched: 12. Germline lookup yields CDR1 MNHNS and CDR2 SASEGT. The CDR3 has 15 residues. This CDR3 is CASRGGTSGGNEQFF. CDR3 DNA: TGTGCCAGCCGCGGGGGAACTAGCGGAGGCAATGAGCAGTTCTTC.

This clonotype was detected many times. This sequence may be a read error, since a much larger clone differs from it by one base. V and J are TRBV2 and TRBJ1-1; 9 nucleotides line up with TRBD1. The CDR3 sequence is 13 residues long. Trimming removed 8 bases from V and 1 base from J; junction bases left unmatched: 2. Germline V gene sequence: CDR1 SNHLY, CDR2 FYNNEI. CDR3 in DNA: TGTGCCAGCGGGGGACAGGGGAACACTGAAGCTTTCTTT. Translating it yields CASGGQGNTEAFF.

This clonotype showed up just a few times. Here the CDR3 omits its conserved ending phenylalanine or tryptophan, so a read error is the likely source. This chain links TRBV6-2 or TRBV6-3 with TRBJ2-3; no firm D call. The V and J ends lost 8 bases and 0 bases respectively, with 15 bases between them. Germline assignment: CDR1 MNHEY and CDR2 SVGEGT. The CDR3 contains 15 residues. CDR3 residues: CASYPPETSTDTQYL. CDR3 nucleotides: TGTGCCAGCTACCCCCCGGAAACTAGCACAGATACGCAGTATCTT.

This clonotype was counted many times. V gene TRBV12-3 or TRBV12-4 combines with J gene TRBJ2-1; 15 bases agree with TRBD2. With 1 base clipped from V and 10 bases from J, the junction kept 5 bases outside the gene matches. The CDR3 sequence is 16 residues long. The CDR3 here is CASSLVGLAGGYEQFF. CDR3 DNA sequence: TGTGCCAGCAGTTTAGTGGGACTAGCGGGAGGATACGAGCAGTTCTTC.

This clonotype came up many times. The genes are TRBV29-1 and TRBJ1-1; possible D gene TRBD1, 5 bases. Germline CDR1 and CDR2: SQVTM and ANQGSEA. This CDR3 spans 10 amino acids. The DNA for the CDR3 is TGCGGGGCCAGGAACACTGAAGCTTTCTTT. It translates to CGARNTEAFF.

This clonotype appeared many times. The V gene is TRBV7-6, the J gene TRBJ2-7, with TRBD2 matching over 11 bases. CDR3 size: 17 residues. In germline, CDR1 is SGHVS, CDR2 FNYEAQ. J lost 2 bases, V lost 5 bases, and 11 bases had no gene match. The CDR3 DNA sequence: TGTGCCAGCAGCCCTGCGGGACTAGCGGTTCGTACCTACGAGCAGTACTTC. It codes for CASSPAGLAVRTYEQYF. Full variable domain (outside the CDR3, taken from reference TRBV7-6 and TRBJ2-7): GAGVSQSPRYKVTKRGQDVALRCDPISGHVSLYWYRQALGQGPEFLTYFNYEAQQDKSGLPNDRFSAERPEGSISTLTIQRTEQRDSAMYRCASSPAGLAVRTYEQYFGPGTRLTVT.

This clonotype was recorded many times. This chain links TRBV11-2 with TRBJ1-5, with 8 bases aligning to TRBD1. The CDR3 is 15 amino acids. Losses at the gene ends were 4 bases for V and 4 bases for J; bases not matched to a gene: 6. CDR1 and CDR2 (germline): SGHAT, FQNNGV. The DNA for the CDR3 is TGTGCCAGCAGCTACGGACAGGGTACGAATCAGCCCCAGCATTTT. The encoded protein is CASSYGQGTNQPQHF.

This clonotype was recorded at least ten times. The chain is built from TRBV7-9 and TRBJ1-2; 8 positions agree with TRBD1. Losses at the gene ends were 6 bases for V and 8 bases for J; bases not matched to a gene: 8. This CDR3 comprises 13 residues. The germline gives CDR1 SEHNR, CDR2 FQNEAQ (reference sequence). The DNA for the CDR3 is TGTGCCAGCAGTTGGGGACAGGAAGGAGGCTACACCTTC. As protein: CASSWGQEGGYTF.